The entry below gives a single T cell receptor (beta chain) sequence along with its context. Here immunoSEQ multiplex PCR was the method, and the copy in TCRdb shows in-frame clones only, minus some. Altogether roughly 76,000 clones are present, roughly 88% being singletons, with the ten largest covering 0.95% to 1.3%. The sample belongs to a study of OX40 agonist ivuxolimab in advanced cancers. Blood samples were obtained at baseline, cycle 4 day 1, and cycle 7 day 1. Germline V gene sequence: CDR1 SGHTA, CDR2 FQGNSA. This CDR3 contains 14 residues. The germline V and J ends were trimmed by 1 base and 5 bases, with 11 bases remaining between them.

The sequence came from an adult with an advanced solid tumor such as melanoma, head and neck, liver or kidney cancer. The chain couples TRBV7-2 to TRBJ2-5; no clear D. This sample comprised CD4+ or CD8+ T cells sorted from blood, obtained in a trial of the OX40 agonist ivuxolimab. CDR3 sequence reads: CASSLGKGAETQYF. The CDR3 DNA follows: TGTGCCAGCAGCTTAGGGAAGGGTGCGGAGACCCAGTACTTC.